These 25 T cell receptor beta chains came from one sample sequenced in a study of patients and donors after allogeneic stem cell transplantation. TCRdb reprocessed the RT-PCR reads with MiXCR, giving one entry per CDR3 protein. The data hold about 230,000 distinct CDR3 sequences, with roughly an eighth observed a single time. The sequenced sample consisted of blood, either unsorted or a sorted T cell fraction (not recorded which). These receptors came from a human donor who was either an allogeneic HSCT recipient or a stem cell or donor lymphocyte infusion donor (not recorded which). It is not recorded whose cells these are; they may come from a transplant donor.

This clonotype showed up just a few times. V and J are TRBV20-1 and TRBJ2-3; 8 nucleotides line up with TRBD2. CDR3 length equals 16 residues. V lost 3 bases, J lost 1 base, and 9 bases stayed unmatched. The V gene's germline CDR1 is DFQATT and CDR2 SNEGSKA (reference sequence). The CDR3 DNA sequence: TGCAGTGCTAGTGGGGGTGCGGGGGGTCGCACAGATACGCAGTATTTT. This translates into CSASGGAGGRTDTQYF.

This clonotype has a handful of counts. The chain has TRBV4-3 and TRBJ2-2, with D hard to call. V was shortened by 0 bases and J by 4 bases, with 9 bases between the two germline ends. The CDR3 extends over 15 amino acids. From germline, CDR1 is LGHNA and CDR2 YSLEER. CDR3 DNA: TGCGCCAGCAGCCAAGAACCCACGGGCACCGGGGAGCTGTTTTTT. It yields the protein CASSQEPTGTGELFF.

V gene TRBV12-3 or TRBV12-4 combines with J gene TRBJ2-1; 11 positions match TRBD2. The CDR3 consists of 15 residues. V trimming: 6 bases; J trimming: 2 bases; junction bases outside the gene matches: 3. The CDR3 region is CASRLAGVTYNEQFF. In nucleotides, the CDR3 is TGTGCCAGCAGACTAGCGGGGGTGACCTACAATGAGCAGTTCTTC.

This clonotype was seen a handful of times. The chain recombines TRBV4-1 with TRBJ2-1; perhaps TRBD2 as D (5 bases). Germline CDR1 is MGHRA and CDR2 is YSYEKL. The CDR3 extends over 14 amino acids. V lost 4 bases and J 9 bases, leaving 16 bases between the germline ends. CDR3 region: CASSPTSAKGEQFF. The CDR3 DNA reads as TGCGCCAGCAGCCCCACTAGTGCGAAGGGTGAGCAGTTCTTC.

This clonotype was found a few times. The chain employs TRBV24-1 and TRBJ2-5; D is unresolved. V was cut by 3 bases and J by 2 bases, with 12 bases left in between. The germline CDR1 and CDR2 sequences are KGHDR and SFDVKD. This CDR3 is 15 amino acids long. The CDR3 here is CATSDPAIPQETQYF. The CDR3 DNA follows: TGTGCCACCAGTGATCCTGCCATCCCTCAAGAGACCCAGTACTTC.

The chain uses TRBV15 and TRBJ1-2; 10 positions match TRBD1. V gave up 3 bases and J gave up 8 bases; unmatched junction bases: 9. The length of the CDR3 is 15 residues. Germline V gene data show CDR1 as LNHNV and CDR2 as YYDKDF (reference sequence). DNA for the CDR3: TGTGCCACCAGCAGGGGGGGAGACAGGGGGCACGGCTACACCTTC. It translates to CATSRGGDRGHGYTF. The variable domain in full, completed from reference TRBV15 and TRBJ1-2, reads DAMVIQNPRYQVTQFGKPVTLSCSQTLNHNVMYWYQQKSSQAPKLLFHYYDKDFNNEADTPDNFQSRRPNTSFCFLDIRSPGLGDTAMYLCATSRGGDRGHGYTFGSGTRLTVV.

V gene TRBV10-3 combines with J gene TRBJ1-5; TRBD1 is a possible D gene (5 bases). This CDR3 spans 11 amino acids. Looked up from germline, CDR1 is ENHRY and CDR2 is SYGVKD. Trimming removed 8 bases at V and 7 bases at J, with 9 bases between. The DNA for the CDR3 is TGTGCCATCGGGGGGAAACAGCCCCAGCATTTT. This sequence encodes CAIGGKQPQHF.

This clonotype was seen at least ten times. The chain couples TRBV7-8 to TRBJ2-3; D gene uncertain. The CDR3 extends over 16 amino acids. V lost 5 bases, J lost 2 bases, and 17 bases lay in between. Germline CDR1 reads SGHVS; CDR2 reads FQNEAQ. The CDR3, as DNA: TGTGCCAGCAGCCCAGGTCACTCCTCTCTCACAGATACGCAGTATTTT. This codes for CASSPGHSSLTDTQYF.

The chain employs TRBV2 and TRBJ2-3, with a possible D match to TRBD2 (5 bases). This CDR3 is built from 14 residues. Trimming left V 0 bases short and J 9 bases short, with 13 bases between. Germline lookup yields CDR1 SNHLY and CDR2 FYNNEI. CDR3 sequence: CASSEASASLTQYF. In DNA, the CDR3 is TGTGCCAGCAGTGAAGCCTCGGCTAGCCTCACGCAGTATTTT.

A few counts support this clonotype. The chain links TRBV12-3 or TRBV12-4 to TRBJ2-5; 8 nucleotides match TRBD2. V lost 6 bases, J lost 5 bases, and 14 bases stayed unmatched. The CDR3 runs 16 residues. CDR3 sequence (DNA): TGTGCCAGCAGCCGTTCGGTTAGCGGGAACAGGGAGACCCAGTACTTC. Residues: CASSRSVSGNRETQYF.

In nucleotides, the CDR3 is TGTGCCAGCAGTCGGACAGGCCAACGCTACGAGCAGTACTTC. Protein sequence: CASSRTGQRYEQYF. The rearrangement links TRBV27 to TRBJ2-7; 7 nucleotides line up with TRBD1. V was pared by 5 bases and J by 3 bases, with 7 bases of the junction left unmatched. Germline assignment: CDR1 MNHEY and CDR2 SMNVEV (reference sequence). CDR3 length: 14 amino acids.

This clonotype has only one observation. The chain uses TRBV24-1 and TRBJ2-1; 9 bases are a match to TRBD1. Germline trimming cut 6 bases from V and 3 bases from J; bases unmatched to any gene: 8. Germline V CDR1 and CDR2: KGHDR, SFDVKD. The CDR3 has 16 amino acids. The CDR3 loop reads CATSSYDRGNYNEQFF. The CDR3 bases are TGTGCCACCAGTTCCTACGACAGGGGGAACTACAATGAGCAGTTCTTC.

The chain links TRBV20-1 to TRBJ2-3, with TRBD2 matching 8 bases. The CDR3 is 12 amino acids. Germline trimming cut 8 bases from V and 6 bases from J; bases unmatched to any gene: 7. Germline loops: CDR1 DFQATT, CDR2 SNEGSKA (reference sequence). The CDR3 region has the DNA TGCAGTACGGGGGGGGAGGTCGATACGCAGTATTTT. Protein sequence: CSTGGEVDTQYF.

The chain recombines TRBV4-2 with TRBJ2-3, with TRBD2 matching over 8 bases. The germline gives CDR1 LGHNA, CDR2 YNFKEQ. The CDR3 sequence is 16 residues long. V lost 2 bases to trimming and J lost 3 bases; unmatched junction nucleotides: 7. The CDR3 spells CASSQITAGVTDTQYF. CDR3 bases: TGTGCCAGCAGCCAAATCACAGCGGGGGTAACAGATACGCAGTATTTT.

This clonotype has more than one count but fewer than ten. J is TRBJ1-2 and V is TRBV20-1, with D possibly matching TRBD1 (6 bases). Trimming cost V 5 bases and J 0 bases, with 22 bases left between them. CDR1 is DFQATT and CDR2 is SNEGSKA in the germline V gene (reference sequence). The CDR3 length is 17 residues. The CDR3 sequence is CSAPTGVRHRANYGYTF. The CDR3 DNA reads as TGCAGTGCTCCGACAGGTGTTCGACACAGGGCTAACTATGGCTACACCTTC.

In nucleotides, the CDR3 is TGCAGTGCAAGGGGCGGGTGGGGTGAGCAGTTCTTC. Translated, it gives CSARGGWGEQFF. The chain combines TRBV20-1 with TRBJ2-1; D possibly matches TRBD1 or TRBD2 (5 bases each). Germline V gene sequence: CDR1 DFQATT, CDR2 SNEGSKA (reference sequence). Trimming removed 6 bases at V and 9 bases at J, with 15 bases between. The CDR3 extends over 12 amino acids.

This clonotype was observed a few times. The chain links TRBV19 to TRBJ2-1; no firm D call. Germline CDR1 LNHDA, CDR2 SQIVND (reference sequence). Trimming shortened V by 11 bases and J by 8 bases, and 7 bases separated the two germline ends. This CDR3 has 9 amino acids. CDR3 sequence: CALTHEQFF. DNA for the CDR3: TGTGCCCTTACACATGAGCAGTTCTTC.

This clonotype was recorded many times. This chain links TRBV5-1 with TRBJ2-3; no definite D call. The CDR3 contains 15 residues. Per germline, CDR1 SGHRS and CDR2 YFSETQ. Trimming took 1 base from V and 1 from J, leaving 10 bases between them. CDR3 sequence: CASSLSSTRTDTQYF. The CDR3 region has the DNA TGCGCCAGCAGCTTGAGTAGCACCCGCACAGATACGCAGTATTTT.

The chain carries TRBV5-1 and TRBJ2-3; 8 positions match TRBD2. The CDR3 is 16 amino acids. Trimming cost V 1 base and J 1 base; bases outside gene matches: 5. Germline CDR1 reads SGHRS; CDR2 reads YFSETQ. CDR3 sequence reads: CASSLRGLGRTDTQYF. The CDR3 DNA is TGCGCCAGCAGCTTGAGGGGACTAGGGCGCACAGATACGCAGTATTTT.

This clonotype was found a few times. The J gene is TRBJ2-2, the V gene TRBV2; 9 nucleotides align to TRBD1. The germline CDR1 and CDR2 sequences are SNHLY and FYNNEI. V gave up 7 bases and J gave up 6 bases; unmatched junction bases: 15. The CDR3 spans 17 residues. The DNA of the CDR3 is TGTGCCAGCAAGCGGATCGGGGGACAGGGCGGCCCCGGGGAGCTGTTTTTT. Translated: CASKRIGGQGGPGELFF.

The V and J genes are TRBV6-2 or TRBV6-3 and TRBJ2-5; D uncertain. The CDR3 sequence is 11 residues long. Germline lookup yields CDR1 MNHEY and CDR2 SVGEGT. V was cut by 6 bases and J by 7 bases, with 9 bases left in between. The CDR3 protein is CASSHGGTQYF. In DNA, the CDR3 is TGTGCCAGCAGCCACGGCGGGACCCAGTACTTC.

V gene TRBV3-1 combines with J gene TRBJ2-1, with 13 nucleotides matching TRBD2. The CDR3 totals 16 residues. The germline V gene has CDR1 LGHDT and CDR2 YNNKEL (reference sequence). V shed 5 bases and J 9 bases; nucleotides not matched to a gene: 10. In DNA, the CDR3 is TGTGCCAGCAGCGGGACTAGCGGGAAATCTTGGGGTGAGCAGTTCTTC. Translation: CASSGTSGKSWGEQFF.

The rearrangement links TRBV6-1 to TRBJ2-1, with 9 bases that match TRBD1. This CDR3 is 14 amino acids long. Germline lookup yields CDR1 MNHNS and CDR2 SASEGT. With V trimmed by 3 bases and J by 4 bases, 1 base remained unmatched. In nucleotides, the CDR3 is TGTGCCAGCAGTGAGGGACAGGGTTACAATGAGCAGTTCTTC. Amino acids: CASSEGQGYNEQFF.

This clonotype came up a few times. The rearrangement joins TRBV7-9 to TRBJ2-5, with 9 nucleotides matching TRBD1. Germline V gene sequence: CDR1 SEHNR, CDR2 FQNEAQ (reference sequence). Trimming at V came to 1 base and at J to 5 bases, leaving 5 bases not matched to a gene. The CDR3 runs 15 residues. As DNA, the CDR3 is TGTGCCAGCAGCTTAGGGACAGGGGTGCAGGAGACCCAGTACTTC. The encoded protein is CASSLGTGVQETQYF.

The table lists this clonotype with a count of one. The V gene is TRBV4-2, the J gene TRBJ2-3; tentatively, D is TRBD1 (8 bases). CDR3 length: 17 residues. Germline V gene data show CDR1 as LGHNA and CDR2 as YNFKEQ. The V end lost 1 base, the J end lost 8 bases, and 22 bases lay between the germline ends. CDR3 sequence reads: CASSQGGAGGQRGTQYF. In DNA, the CDR3 is TGTGCCAGCAGCCAAGGGGGGGCAGGGGGCCAGCGGGGTACGCAGTATTTT.